This record covers a single TCR beta chain. Its target is unknown. This entry comes from a study of CD8+ T cells in alopecia areata. Overall study: Treated patients were dosed with oral tofacitinib, taking 5 to 10 mg twice daily.

The sorting of PBMCs gave CD4+ and CD8+ T cells. RNA, once extracted, was reverse transcribed into cDNA for use as the sequencing template. Sequenced by immunoSEQ multiplex PCR; TCRdb stores in-frame clones only, minus some. This table holds under 250,000 clones, around 62% found once. The CDR3 consists of 11 residues. Looked up from germline, CDR1 is GTSNPN and CDR2 is SVGIG (reference sequence). The V gene lost 2 bases and the J gene lost 6 bases, with 5 bases spanning the gap. General study findings and limits: Resident alphabeta T cells of normal skin are also sequenced in scalp samples. Lesional scalp, especially alopecia totalis/universalis, showed higher clonality than normal scalp.

This receptor was taken from a human donor with alopecia areata. This specimen was CD4+ T cells sorted from blood, taken at week 0. This rearrangement joins TRBV30 to TRBJ2-1, with D hard to call. The CDR3 coding sequence is TGTGCCTGGAGTATCTTCAATGAGCAGTTCTTC. It translates to CAWSIFNEQFF.